This TCR beta chain stems from a study of blood T cell repertoires in COVID-19. About the study: Samples representing acute and convalescent COVID-19 were sourced from the United States, Italy and Spain.

In the original workflow: Scientists estimated how many nucleated cells there were by amplifying reference gene primers. Profiling relied on immunoSEQ multiplex PCR, and the TCRdb table lists in-frame clones only, not all of them. That table furnishes V, J and clone size, whereas the DNA furnished D and trimming. Seen here are about 380,000 clones, roughly 90% observed once, and the top ten hold 2.5% to 3%. Donors were grouped by their self-reported clinical history. V gave up 5 bases and J gave up 4 bases; unmatched junction bases: 8. Germline V lookup: CDR1 SNHLY, CDR2 FYNNEI. The CDR3 totals 15 residues.

This clonotype was sampled from a woman in her twenties or thirties who had recovered from COVID-19. The chain combines TRBV2 with TRBJ1-5; 7 nucleotides agree with TRBD1. Sequencing was carried out using PBMCs or T cells enriched from blood (not recorded which). The CDR3 loop reads CASSPTGAINQPQHF. In DNA form, the CDR3 reads TGTGCCAGCAGTCCTACAGGGGCTATAAATCAGCCCCAGCATTTT.